These 18 T cell receptor beta chains were sequenced from one sample in a study of T cells of healthy individuals. TCRdb ran MiXCR on the 5' RACE reads and lists one entry per CDR3 protein. The table lists about 53,000 distinct CDR3 sequences, about 14% of them singletons. These receptors all stem from a human donor in good health.

This clonotype was seen many times. This chain uses TRBV6-5 with TRBJ2-7; D not resolved. The length of the CDR3 is 13 residues. V lost 2 bases and J lost 3, with 8 bases in between. Per germline, CDR1 MNHEY and CDR2 SVGAGI. Here the CDR3 DNA reads TGTGCCAGCAGTTACAACCCAGGCTACGAGCAGTACTTC. This translates into CASSYNPGYEQYF.

This clonotype was counted a few times. The chain uses TRBV12-5 and TRBJ1-2, with 7 nucleotides matching TRBD1. Germline assignment: CDR1 LGHNT and CDR2 FRNRAP. Germline trimming cut 1 base from V and 4 bases from J; bases unmatched to any gene: 6. This CDR3 comprises 15 residues. As DNA, the CDR3 is TGTGCTAGTGGTTTGGAGACAGGGAAACTCTATGGCTACACCTTC. Its protein product is CASGLETGKLYGYTF.

This chain links TRBV2 with TRBJ2-3; no clear D. The CDR3 contains 13 residues. V was clipped by 4 bases and J by 1 base, with 6 bases between them. Germline V CDR1 and CDR2: SNHLY, FYNNEI. CDR3 in DNA: TGTGCCAGCAGTGCTGAGCGCACAGATACGCAGTATTTT. Its translation: CASSAERTDTQYF. Variable domain in full (rest from reference TRBV2 and TRBJ2-3): EPEVTQTPSHQVTQMGQEVILRCVPISNHLYFYWYRQILGQKVEFLVSFYNNEISEKSEIFDDQFSVERPDGSNFTLKIRSTKLEDSAMYFCASSAERTDTQYFGPGTRLTVL.

The CDR3 is CASSYLGAGNTIYF. The CDR3 DNA reads TGTGCCAGCAGCTACCTGGGGGCCGGAAACACCATATATTTT. The chain employs TRBV7-2 and TRBJ1-3; D possibly corresponds to TRBD1 (6 bases). There are 14 residues in the CDR3. From germline, CDR1 is SGHTA and CDR2 FQGNSA. Trimming pared 4 bases from V and 4 bases from J, leaving 11 bases between.

The CDR3 sequence is CASGASGGANTQYF. For the CDR3, the DNA is TGTGCCAGCGGTGCTAGCGGGGGGGCGAATACGCAGTATTTT. The gene calls are TRBV7-2 and TRBJ2-3; TRBD2 matches at 12 bases. Trimming removed 8 bases from V and 7 bases from J; junction bases left unmatched: 7. The CDR3 spans 14 residues. The germline V gene has CDR1 SGHTA and CDR2 FQGNSA.

This sequence joins TRBV6-1 and TRBJ1-1; D is perhaps TRBD1 (5 bases). In germline, CDR1 is MNHNS, CDR2 SASEGT. Trimming stripped 3 bases from V and 1 base from J, with 9 bases between. This CDR3 is 14 amino acids long. CDR3: CASSEGLENTEAFF. CDR3 coding DNA: TGTGCCAGCAGTGAGGGACTAGAGAACACTGAAGCTTTCTTT.

The chain uses TRBV28 and TRBJ2-7; 8 nucleotides align to TRBD2. This CDR3 is 16 amino acids long. V lost 5 bases to trimming and J lost 2 bases; unmatched junction nucleotides: 11. Per the germline V gene, CDR1 is MDHEN and CDR2 is SYDVKM. DNA for the CDR3: TGTGCCAGCAGTCTCCCTCCGGGGGGGCGGACCTACGAGCAGTACTTC. This gives the protein CASSLPPGGRTYEQYF.

The CDR3 DNA sequence: TGTGCCAGTAGTCTTTTGAGGGTTCGCGATGAGCAGTTCTTC. This sequence encodes CASSLLRVRDEQFF. The chain joins TRBV19 to TRBJ2-1, with D possibly being TRBD2 (5 bases). Germline V gene lookup returns CDR1 LNHDA and CDR2 SQIVND (reference sequence). Between the trimmed V and J ends, which lost 5 bases and 8 bases, there was a span of 16 bases. The length of the CDR3 is 14 residues.

This chain joins TRBV20-1 and TRBJ2-2; TRBD2 aligns across 10 bases. Germline V gene data show CDR1 as DFQATT and CDR2 as SNEGSKA (reference sequence). Trimming took 2 bases from V and 7 from J; bases not matched to a gene: 13. CDR3 length equals 17 residues. This chain's CDR3 is CSARRLLAGEKGGELFF. In DNA form, the CDR3 reads TGCAGTGCTAGACGGCTCCTAGCGGGAGAAAAGGGCGGGGAGCTGTTTTTT.

This clonotype showed up many times. The rearrangement joins TRBV7-2 to TRBJ2-1; 7 bases match TRBD2. This CDR3 region has 17 residues. Trimming removed 3 bases from V and 4 bases from J; junction bases left unmatched: 12. Germline values: CDR1 SGHTA, CDR2 FQGNSA. The DNA for the CDR3 is TGTGCCAGCAGCTTTTTCCTGGGACTGGGGGGGTACAATGAGCAGTTCTTC. This encodes CASSFFLGLGGYNEQFF.

The V call is TRBV24-1, the J call TRBJ2-3, with TRBD2 matching over 12 bases. V lost 5 bases to trimming and J lost 3 bases; unmatched junction nucleotides: 5. The CDR3 sequence is 16 residues long. In germline, CDR1 is KGHDR, CDR2 SFDVKD. CDR3 sequence (DNA): TGTGCCACCAGTGCTCCCGGACTAGCGGGGACAGATACGCAGTATTTT. It is translated as CATSAPGLAGTDTQYF.

J is TRBJ2-1 and V is TRBV5-1, with 8 bases that match TRBD2. CDR3 length: 14 amino acids. Germline V gene data show CDR1 as SGHRS and CDR2 as YFSETQ. V was clipped by 5 bases and J by 8 bases; unmatched bases: 9. The CDR3: CASSLSGSLDEQFF. CDR3 nucleotide sequence: TGCGCCAGCAGTCTGAGCGGGAGTCTTGATGAGCAGTTCTTC.

By share of the sample, this clonotype is medium-sized. The gene calls are TRBV11-2 and TRBJ2-2, with 10 bases that match TRBD2. This CDR3 spans 17 amino acids. The V segment lost 7 bases and the J segment 4 bases; nucleotides outside the gene matches: 12. Germline V CDR1 and CDR2: SGHAT, FQNNGV. The CDR3 DNA follows: TGTGCCAGCAACCCCCGAGCGGGAGGGCCCAGCACCGGGGAGCTGTTTTTT. Protein sequence: CASNPRAGGPSTGELFF.

The sample holds a few counts of this clonotype. The rearrangement links TRBV7-9 to TRBJ1-1; unclear D gene. The V gene's germline CDR1 is SEHNR and CDR2 FQNEAQ (reference sequence). Trimming stripped 5 bases from V and 4 bases from J, with 8 bases between. CDR3 length: 12 amino acids. Written as DNA, the CDR3 is TGTGCCAGCAGCCTCTACGGCACTGAAGCTTTCTTT. The encoded protein is CASSLYGTEAFF. Using reference TRBV7-9 and TRBJ1-1 for the parts outside the CDR3, the full variable domain is DTGVSQNPRHKITKRGQNVTFRCDPISEHNRLYWYRQTLGQGPEFLTYFQNEAQLEKSRLLSDRFSAERPKGSFSTLEIQRTEQGDSAMYLCASSLYGTEAFFGQGTRLTVV.

There are a few counts of this clonotype. The chain has TRBV7-9 and TRBJ2-6; perhaps TRBD1 as D (6 bases). The CDR3 totals 17 residues. Trimming pared 3 bases from V and 1 base from J, leaving 13 bases between. Germline CDR1 reads SEHNR; CDR2 reads FQNEAQ (reference sequence). The CDR3 DNA is TGTGCCAGCAGCTTCTCAGGGGATTATTCTGGGGCCAACGTCCTGACTTTC. It encodes CASSFSGDYSGANVLTF.

In this sample, this clonotype turned up many times. The rearrangement links TRBV20-1 to TRBJ1-5; D gene ambiguous. The germline V and J ends were trimmed by 0 bases and 6 bases, with 9 bases remaining between them. The CDR3 has 13 residues. Germline-derived CDR1 and CDR2 are DFQATT and SNEGSKA (reference sequence). CDR3 loop: CSARDGPGQPQHF. The CDR3 nucleotides read TGCAGTGCTAGAGACGGACCGGGTCAGCCCCAGCATTTT.

V is TRBV20-1 and J is TRBJ2-2, with D possibly matching TRBD2 (6 bases). This CDR3 is built from 14 residues. V was shortened by 3 bases and J by 3 bases, with 11 bases between the two germline ends. CDR1 and CDR2 (germline): DFQATT, SNEGSKA (reference sequence). The CDR3 reads CSASAGHHTGELFF. Written as DNA, the CDR3 is TGCAGTGCTAGCGCGGGGCATCACACCGGGGAGCTGTTTTTT.

At least ten counts were recorded for this clonotype. This chain joins TRBV6-5 and TRBJ2-2; possibly TRBD1 for D (6 bases). Trimming stripped 5 bases from V and 4 bases from J, with 14 bases between. The germline gives CDR1 MNHEY, CDR2 SVGAGI. The CDR3 runs 15 residues. This chain's CDR3 is CASSRQQGLTGELFF. The CDR3 DNA sequence: TGTGCCAGCAGTCGCCAACAGGGTCTCACCGGGGAGCTGTTTTTT.